Below, 30 T cell receptor beta chains from the same sample are listed, as sequenced in a study of cytomegalovirus exposure and HLA in healthy donors. The PCR used 60 Vbeta and 13 Jbeta primers. TCRdb's copy holds only in-frame clones and misses some; the assay was immunoSEQ multiplex PCR. Counted here are about 170,000 clones, over 80% occurring once; the ten biggest clones make up 0.95% to 1.5%. Sequenced sample: PBMCs. These receptors originate from a boy aged 2-9 years in good health and CMV-seronegative.

The chain couples TRBV6-5 to TRBJ1-1; 8 bases align to TRBD1. Germline V lookup: CDR1 MNHEY, CDR2 SVGAGI. V was pared by 6 bases and J by 1 base, with 4 bases of the junction left unmatched. There are 14 residues in the CDR3. The CDR3 loop reads CASSPDRANTEAFF. CDR3 nucleotides: TGTGCCAGCAGCCCGGACAGGGCGAACACTGAAGCTTTCTTT.

J is TRBJ2-5 and V is TRBV5-1; weak D call: TRBD2 (6 bases). V was cut by 0 bases and J by 4 bases, with 13 bases left in between. Germline V gives CDR1 SGHRS, CDR2 YFSETQ. The CDR3 has 15 residues. The CDR3 reads CASSLDPGVGETQYF. The CDR3, as DNA: TGCGCCAGCAGCTTGGACCCGGGGGTCGGAGAGACCCAGTACTTC. Full variable domain (rest looked up from reference TRBV5-1 and TRBJ2-5): KAGVTQTPRYLIKTRGQQVTLSCSPISGHRSVSWYQQTPGQGLQFLFEYFSETQRNKGNFPGRFSGRQFSNSRSEMNVSTLELGDSALYLCASSLDPGVGETQYFGPGTRLLVL.

The sample holds a few counts of this clone. Written as DNA, the CDR3 is TGTGCCAGTAGTATTGGCGGGAGTATCGGGAATGAGCAGTTCTTC. Amino acids: CASSIGGSIGNEQFF. V usage is TRBV19 and J usage is TRBJ2-1, with 7 bases aligning to TRBD2. Germline loops: CDR1 LNHDA, CDR2 SQIVND (reference sequence). V gave up 3 bases and J gave up 7 bases; unmatched junction bases: 9. The CDR3 length is 15 residues.

This chain connects TRBV5-1 to TRBJ2-7; 13 bases align to TRBD2. Germline CDR1 reads SGHRS; CDR2 reads YFSETQ. After removal of 0 bases from V and 7 bases from J, the junction contained 1 base not matched to a gene. The CDR3 is made up of 14 amino acids. CDR3 sequence: CASSLELAGGEQYF. For the CDR3, the DNA is TGCGCCAGCAGCTTGGAACTAGCGGGAGGGGAGCAGTACTTC.

This rearrangement joins TRBV4-3 to TRBJ2-5, with TRBD2 matching 9 bases. The J call could be wrong; TRBJ2-7 is a better fit for the DNA end. Germline loops: CDR1 LGHNA, CDR2 YSLEER. This CDR3 region has 15 residues. The CDR3 nucleotides read TGCGCCAGCAGCCAAGCTGGTAGCGGGAGTTACGAGCAGTACTTC. Its protein product is CASSQAGSGSYEQYF.

V is TRBV5-1 and J is TRBJ2-7, with D maybe TRBD2 (6 bases). From germline, CDR1 is SGHRS and CDR2 YFSETQ. The CDR3 totals 14 residues. The V end was cut by 0 bases, the J end by 7 bases, with 14 bases between. The CDR3 nucleotides are TGCGCCAGCAGCTTGGTGGGTAGGGAGGATGAGCAGTACTTC. It codes for CASSLVGREDEQYF.

The chain employs TRBV19 and TRBJ1-4; TRBD1 might be the D (5 bases). The germline CDR1 and CDR2 sequences are LNHDA and SQIVND (reference sequence). Between the trimmed V and J ends, which lost 4 bases and 0 bases, there was a span of 12 bases. There are 16 residues in the CDR3. The CDR3 DNA reads TGTGCCAGTAGTACGAACAGGTTCGCAACTAATGAAAAACTGTTTTTT. It encodes CASSTNRFATNEKLFF. Full variable domain (remainder filled in from reference TRBV19 and TRBJ1-4): DGGITQSPKYLFRKEGQNVTLSCEQNLNHDAMYWYRQDPGQGLRLIYYSQIVNDFQKGDIAEGYSVSREKKESFPLTVTSAQKNPTAFYLCASSTNRFATNEKLFFGSGTQLSVL.

The chain employs TRBV18 and TRBJ2-7; tentative D call: TRBD2 (6 bases). There are 12 residues in the CDR3. V lost 4 bases, J lost 5 bases, and 9 bases lay in between. The V gene's germline CDR1 is KGHSH and CDR2 LQKENI. CDR3 sequence: CASSLGGDEQYF. The CDR3 DNA follows: TGTGCCAGCTCACTCGGGGGAGACGAGCAGTACTTC. The full variable domain, completed using reference TRBV18 and TRBJ2-7, is NAGVMQNPRHLVRRRGQEARLRCSPMKGHSHVYWYRQLPEEGLKFMVYLQKENIIDESGMPKERFSAEFPKEGPSILRIQQVVRGDSAAYFCASSLGGDEQYFGPGTRLTVT.

As to this clone: Other DNA sequences within the sample encode an identical CDR3. The CDR3 DNA is TGTGCCAGCAGTTCGCAAAGACTAGCGGGAGGCCAGGAGACCCAGTACTTC. Translated, it gives CASSSQRLAGGQETQYF. This chain uses TRBV27 with TRBJ2-5; 13 nucleotides agree with TRBD2. This CDR3 comprises 17 residues. CDR1 and CDR2 from the germline V gene are MNHEY and SMNVEV (reference sequence). The ends lost 4 bases at V and 5 bases at J; junction bases unmatched: 10.

The chain couples TRBV4-3 to TRBJ2-1, with 11 nucleotides matching TRBD2. V lost 0 bases to trimming and J lost 9 bases; unmatched junction nucleotides: 7. Germline CDR1 and CDR2: LGHNA and YSLEER. CDR3 length: 16 residues. The CDR3 reads CASSQDLSGGAFEQFF. The CDR3 coding sequence is TGCGCCAGCAGCCAAGATCTTAGCGGGGGGGCTTTTGAGCAGTTCTTC.

The genes are TRBV28 and TRBJ2-7, with 9 nucleotides matching TRBD2. Germline CDR1 is MDHEN and CDR2 is SYDVKM. J gave up 3 bases and V 6 bases, and 6 bases lay outside the gene matches. The CDR3 loop spans 14 amino acids. CDR3 nucleotide sequence: TGTGCCAGCAGCTATTCTAGCGGGATCTACGAGCAGTACTTC. This codes for CASSYSSGIYEQYF.

V and J are TRBV7-2 and TRBJ2-3, with D perhaps TRBD2 (5 bases). This CDR3 contains 15 residues. Looked up from germline, CDR1 is SGHTA and CDR2 is FQGNSA. The V end was cut by 4 bases, the J end by 0 bases, with 11 bases between. CDR3 loop: CASSSKRTSTDTQYF. The CDR3 nucleotides are TGTGCCAGCAGCTCCAAGCGGACTAGCACAGATACGCAGTATTTT.

The chain uses TRBV12-5 and TRBJ2-5; TRBD2 matches 15 bases. This CDR3 contains 16 residues. V shed 3 bases and J 4 bases; nucleotides not matched to a gene: 3. Per germline, CDR1 LGHNT and CDR2 FRNRAP. The CDR3 loop reads CASGFGLAGGRETQYF. The CDR3 nucleotides are TGTGCTAGTGGTTTTGGACTAGCGGGGGGGAGAGAGACCCAGTACTTC.

The genes are TRBV18 and TRBJ2-5; 9 bases match TRBD2. The V and J ends lost 3 bases and 5 bases, in that order; junction bases with no gene match: 13. The V gene's germline CDR1 is KGHSH and CDR2 LQKENI. The CDR3 has 17 amino acids. The CDR3 nucleotides are TGTGCCAGCTCACCGGACACCATTAGCGGGGGACCGGAGACCCAGTACTTC. This sequence encodes CASSPDTISGGPETQYF.

This chain links TRBV30 with TRBJ2-7, with 7 bases fitting TRBD1. The CDR3 length is 12 residues. Trimming at V came to 0 bases and at J to 5 bases, leaving 1 base not matched to a gene. Germline assignment: CDR1 GTSNPN and CDR2 SVGIG (reference sequence). For the CDR3, the DNA is TGTGCCTGGAGTGTAACAGGGGACGAGCAGTACGTC. Translation: CAWSVTGDEQYV.

This clone was counted between two and nine times. At one end, the junction sequence differs from germline, possibly due to a read error. V usage is TRBV7-7 and J usage is TRBJ2-3, with 11 positions matching TRBD1. The CDR3 runs to 15 residues. The germline CDR1 and CDR2 sequences are SSHAT and FNYEAQ (reference sequence). The CDR3 loop reads CASSLGTGGPDTQYF. The CDR3 coding sequence is TGTGCTAGCAGCTTGGGGACAGGGGGACCAGATACGCAGTATTTT.

V is TRBV9 and J is TRBJ2-7, with D possibly being TRBD1 (6 bases). Germline V lookup: CDR1 SGDLS, CDR2 YYNGEE. The CDR3 contains 15 residues. The V end was cut by 4 bases, the J end by 3 bases, with 17 bases between. Written as DNA, the CDR3 is TGTGCCAGCAGCAAGTACGACAGGCTGAACTACGAGCAGTACTTC. Translation gives CASSKYDRLNYEQYF.

The chain links TRBV9 to TRBJ2-5; TRBD2 aligns across 9 bases. CDR3 length equals 16 residues. J was trimmed by 4 bases and V by 0 bases; bases with no gene match: 7. Germline V CDR1 and CDR2: SGDLS, YYNGEE. This CDR3 is CASSVEPAGGGETQYF. The CDR3, as DNA: TGTGCCAGCAGCGTAGAGCCAGCGGGGGGAGGAGAGACCCAGTACTTC.

The CDR3: CASSFRSMGTEAFF. The CDR3 DNA reads as TGTGCCAGCAGCTTCAGGTCGATGGGCACTGAAGCTTTCTTT. This rearrangement joins TRBV14 to TRBJ1-1; no clear D. The CDR3 runs to 14 residues. Germline V gene sequence: CDR1 SGHDN, CDR2 FVKESK. Deletions cut 5 bases from V and 4 bases from J, with 14 bases between.

This clone appeared a few times. The rearrangement joins TRBV7-2 to TRBJ1-4, with D uncertain. The V gene's germline CDR1 is SGHTA and CDR2 FQGNSA. The CDR3 spans 14 residues. V gave up 1 base and J gave up 4 bases, with 7 bases separating them. The CDR3 DNA reads as TGTGCCAGCAGCTTAGGAGGGAATAATGAAAAACTGTTTTTT. Encoded protein: CASSLGGNNEKLFF.

The CDR3 DNA is TGTGCCAGCTCACGGGGGGGCGTGGATGGCTACACCTTC. Residues: CASSRGGVDGYTF. The chain carries TRBV18 and TRBJ1-2, with a possible D match to TRBD1 (6 bases). Trimming removed 4 bases from V and 6 bases from J, with 12 bases in between. The CDR3 loop spans 13 amino acids. Per germline, CDR1 KGHSH and CDR2 LQKENI. Full variable domain (outside the CDR3, taken from reference TRBV18 and TRBJ1-2): NAGVMQNPRHLVRRRGQEARLRCSPMKGHSHVYWYRQLPEEGLKFMVYLQKENIIDESGMPKERFSAEFPKEGPSILRIQQVVRGDSAAYFCASSRGGVDGYTFGSGTRLTVV.

The rearrangement joins TRBV25-1 to TRBJ2-3, with D possibly being TRBD2 (5 bases). The CDR3 is 17 residues long. Between the trimmed V and J ends, which lost 0 bases and 0 bases, there was a span of 13 bases. Looked up from germline, CDR1 is MGHDK and CDR2 is SYGVNS. CDR3 sequence (DNA): TGTGCCAGCAGTGAATATGGTGGAGGACTGAGCACAGATACGCAGTATTTT. The encoded protein is CASSEYGGGLSTDTQYF. Using reference TRBV25-1 and TRBJ2-3 for the parts outside the CDR3, the full variable domain is EADIYQTPRYLVIGTGKKITLECSQTMGHDKMYWYQQDPGMELHLIHYSYGVNSTEKGDLSSESTVSRIRTEHFPLTLESARPSHTSQYLCASSEYGGGLSTDTQYFGPGTRLTVL.

This sequence joins TRBV9 and TRBJ2-7; 16 bases align to TRBD2. Germline V lookup: CDR1 SGDLS, CDR2 YYNGEE. CDR3 size: 17 residues. V lost 4 bases to trimming and J lost 5 bases; unmatched junction nucleotides: 9. DNA of the CDR3: TGTGCCAGCAGCCTGGGGACTAGCGGGGGGGGTAGGGACGAGCAGTACTTC. Encoded protein: CASSLGTSGGGRDEQYF.

The V and J genes are TRBV19 and TRBJ1-5; 8 bases align to TRBD1. Looked up from germline, CDR1 is LNHDA and CDR2 is SQIVND (reference sequence). The J segment lost 6 bases and the V segment lost 4 bases, leaving 8 bases of the junction unmatched. The CDR3 contains 15 residues. The chain's CDR3 is CASSTDRGRSQPQHF. The CDR3, as DNA: TGTGCCAGTAGTACCGACAGGGGTCGGAGTCAGCCCCAGCATTTT. The whole variable domain, remainder taken from reference TRBV19 and TRBJ1-5, is DGGITQSPKYLFRKEGQNVTLSCEQNLNHDAMYWYRQDPGQGLRLIYYSQIVNDFQKGDIAEGYSVSREKKESFPLTVTSAQKNPTAFYLCASSTDRGRSQPQHFGDGTRLSIL.

The chain carries TRBV7-2 and TRBJ2-1; TRBD2 is a possible D gene (6 bases). This CDR3 is built from 16 residues. Germline V lookup: CDR1 SGHTA, CDR2 FQGNSA. V was cut by 0 bases and J by 4 bases, with 13 bases left in between. CDR3 DNA: TGTGCCAGCAGCTTAGCGCAGCGGGCGTCTTACAATGAGCAGTTCTTC. It is translated as CASSLAQRASYNEQFF.

The CDR3 loop reads CASSDTRRTDSNQPQHF. As DNA, the CDR3 is TGTGCCAGCAGTGATACCCGACGGACAGATAGCAATCAGCCCCAGCATTTT. This chain connects TRBV6-1 to TRBJ1-5; weak D call: TRBD1 (6 bases). V was clipped by 3 bases and J by 0 bases, with 15 bases between them. The CDR3 has 17 residues. Looked up from germline, CDR1 is MNHNS and CDR2 is SASEGT.

The J gene is TRBJ2-1, the V gene TRBV27, with 8 bases that match TRBD1. The trim removed 6 bases at V and 7 bases at J, leaving 11 bases unmatched. The CDR3 sequence is 15 residues long. In germline, CDR1 is MNHEY, CDR2 SMNVEV (reference sequence). The CDR3 DNA reads as TGTGCCAGCAGGATGCGACAGGGGTTAGCGAATGAGCAGTTCTTC. Amino acid sequence: CASRMRQGLANEQFF.

The chain carries TRBV5-1 and TRBJ2-2; TRBD1 matches at 7 bases. V lost 2 bases, J lost 4 bases, and 2 bases stayed unmatched. The CDR3 runs to 14 residues. CDR1 is SGHRS and CDR2 is YFSETQ in the germline V gene. The CDR3 nucleotides read TGCGCCAGCAGCTTAACAGGGGCCACCGGGGAGCTGTTTTTT. Translated: CASSLTGATGELFF.

This clone has a handful of counts. V and J are TRBV5-5 and TRBJ2-1, with 9 bases matching TRBD2. J lost 4 bases, V lost 0 bases, and 14 bases had no gene match. Germline CDR1 SGHKS, CDR2 YYEKEE (reference sequence). This CDR3 region has 19 residues. The CDR3: CASSLAPSGGPLNYNEQFF. CDR3 DNA sequence: TGTGCCAGCAGCTTGGCCCCAAGCGGGGGGCCTTTGAATTACAATGAGCAGTTCTTC.

CDR3 protein: CASSQEGSTFEKLFF. For the CDR3, the DNA is TGCGCCAGCAGCCAAGAGGGGAGTACATTTGAAAAACTGTTTTTT. The chain recombines TRBV4-3 with TRBJ1-4, with D unclear. This CDR3 is built from 15 residues. Germline V gives CDR1 LGHNA, CDR2 YSLEER. V gave up 0 bases and J gave up 7 bases, with 12 bases separating them.